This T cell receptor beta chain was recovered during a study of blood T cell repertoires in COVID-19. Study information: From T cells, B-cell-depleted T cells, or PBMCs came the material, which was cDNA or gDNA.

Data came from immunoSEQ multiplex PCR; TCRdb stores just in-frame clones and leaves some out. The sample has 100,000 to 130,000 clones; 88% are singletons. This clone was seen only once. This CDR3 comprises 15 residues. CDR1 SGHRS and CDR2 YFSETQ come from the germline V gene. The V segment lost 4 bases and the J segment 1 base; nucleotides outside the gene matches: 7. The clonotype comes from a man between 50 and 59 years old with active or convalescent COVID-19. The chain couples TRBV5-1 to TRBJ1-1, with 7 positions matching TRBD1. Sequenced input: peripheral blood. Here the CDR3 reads CASSLRTGKNTEAFF. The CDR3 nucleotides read TGCGCCAGCAGCCTGCGGACAGGAAAGAACACTGAAGCTTTCTTT.